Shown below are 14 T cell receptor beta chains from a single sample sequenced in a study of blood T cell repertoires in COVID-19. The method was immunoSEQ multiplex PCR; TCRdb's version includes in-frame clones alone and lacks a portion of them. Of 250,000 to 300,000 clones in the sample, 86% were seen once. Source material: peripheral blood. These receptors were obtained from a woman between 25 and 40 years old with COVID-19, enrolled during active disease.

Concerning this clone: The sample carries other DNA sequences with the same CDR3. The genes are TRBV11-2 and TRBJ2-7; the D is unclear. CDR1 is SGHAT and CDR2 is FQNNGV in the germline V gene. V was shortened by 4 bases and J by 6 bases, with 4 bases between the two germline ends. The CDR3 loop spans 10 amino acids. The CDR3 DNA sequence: TGTGCCAGCAGCTCTATCGAGCAGTACTTC. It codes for CASSSIEQYF.

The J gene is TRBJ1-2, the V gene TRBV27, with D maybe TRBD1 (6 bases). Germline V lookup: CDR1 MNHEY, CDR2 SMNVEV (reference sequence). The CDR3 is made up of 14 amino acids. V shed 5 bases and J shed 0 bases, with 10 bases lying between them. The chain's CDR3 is CASSLDSSNYGYTF. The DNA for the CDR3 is TGTGCCAGCAGTCTGGACAGTTCTAACTATGGCTACACCTTC.

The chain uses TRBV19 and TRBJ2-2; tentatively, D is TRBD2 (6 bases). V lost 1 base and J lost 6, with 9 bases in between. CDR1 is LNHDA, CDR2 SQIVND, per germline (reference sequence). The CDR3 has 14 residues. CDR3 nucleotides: TGTGCCAGTAGTATAGGCCCGGGAGCCGGGGAGCTGTTTTTT. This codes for CASSIGPGAGELFF.

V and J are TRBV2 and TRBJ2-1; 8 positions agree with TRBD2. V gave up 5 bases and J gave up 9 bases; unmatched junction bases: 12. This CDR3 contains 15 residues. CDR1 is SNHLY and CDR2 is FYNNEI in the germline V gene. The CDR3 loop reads CASSSFDRGGREQFF. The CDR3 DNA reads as TGTGCCAGCAGTTCCTTTGATCGGGGGGGCCGTGAGCAGTTCTTC.

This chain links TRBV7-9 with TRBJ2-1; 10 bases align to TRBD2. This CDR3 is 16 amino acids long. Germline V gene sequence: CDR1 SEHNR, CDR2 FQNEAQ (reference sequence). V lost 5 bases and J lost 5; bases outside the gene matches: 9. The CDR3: CASSPRTSGDHNEQFF. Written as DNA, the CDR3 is TGTGCCAGCAGCCCCAGGACTAGCGGAGATCACAATGAGCAGTTCTTC.

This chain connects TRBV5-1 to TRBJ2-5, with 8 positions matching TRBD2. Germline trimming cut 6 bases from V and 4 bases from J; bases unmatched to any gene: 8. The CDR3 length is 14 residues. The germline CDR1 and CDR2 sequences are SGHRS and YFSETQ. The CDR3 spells CASNPGGRGETQYF. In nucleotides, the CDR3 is TGCGCCAGCAATCCGGGGGGGCGCGGAGAGACCCAGTACTTC.

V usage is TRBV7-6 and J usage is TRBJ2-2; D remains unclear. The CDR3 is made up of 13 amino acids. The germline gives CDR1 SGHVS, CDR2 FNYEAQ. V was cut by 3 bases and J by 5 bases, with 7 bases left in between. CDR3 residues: CASSFQETGELFF. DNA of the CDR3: TGTGCCAGCAGCTTCCAGGAAACCGGGGAGCTGTTTTTT.

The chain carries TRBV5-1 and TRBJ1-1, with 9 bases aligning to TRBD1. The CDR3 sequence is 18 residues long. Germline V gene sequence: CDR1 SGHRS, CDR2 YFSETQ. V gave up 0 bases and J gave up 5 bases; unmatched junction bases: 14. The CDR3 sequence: CASSLGGDSRTGVTEAFF. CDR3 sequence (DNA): TGCGCCAGCAGCTTGGGGGGAGATAGTAGGACAGGGGTGACTGAAGCTTTCTTT.

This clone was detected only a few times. The CDR3 region is CASSPNGMYNEQYF. CDR3 nucleotide sequence: TGTGCCAGCAGCCCGAACGGGATGTACAACGAGCAGTACTTC. V is TRBV7-8 and J is TRBJ2-7, with D maybe TRBD2 (5 bases). This CDR3 comprises 14 residues. V lost 5 bases, J lost 5 bases, and 16 bases lay in between. Germline V CDR1 and CDR2: SGHVS, FQNEAQ.

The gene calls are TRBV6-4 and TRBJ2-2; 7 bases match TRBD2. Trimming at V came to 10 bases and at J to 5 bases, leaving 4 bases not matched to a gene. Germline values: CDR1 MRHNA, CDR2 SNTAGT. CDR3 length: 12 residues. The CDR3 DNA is TGTGCCATCCCCGGGGGGACCGGGGAGCTGTTTTTT. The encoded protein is CAIPGGTGELFF.

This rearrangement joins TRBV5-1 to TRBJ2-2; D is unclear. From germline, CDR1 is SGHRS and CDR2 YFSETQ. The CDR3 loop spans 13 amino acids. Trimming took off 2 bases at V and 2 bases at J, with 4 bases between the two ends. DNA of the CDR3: TGCGCCAGCAGCTTTCAAAACACCGGGGAGCTGTTTTTT. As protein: CASSFQNTGELFF.

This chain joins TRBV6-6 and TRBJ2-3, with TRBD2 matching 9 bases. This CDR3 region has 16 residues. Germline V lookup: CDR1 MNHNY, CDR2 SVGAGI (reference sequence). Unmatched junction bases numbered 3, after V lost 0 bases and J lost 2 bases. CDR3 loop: CASSYSLAGITDTQYF. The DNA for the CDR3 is TGTGCCAGCAGTTACTCTCTAGCGGGGATCACAGATACGCAGTATTTT.

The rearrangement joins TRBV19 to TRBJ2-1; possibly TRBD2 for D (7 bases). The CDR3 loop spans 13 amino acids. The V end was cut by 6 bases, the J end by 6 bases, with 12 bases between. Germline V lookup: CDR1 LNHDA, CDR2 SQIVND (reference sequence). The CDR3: CASSHGGANEQFF. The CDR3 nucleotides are TGTGCCAGTAGCCATGGGGGGGCCAATGAGCAGTTCTTC. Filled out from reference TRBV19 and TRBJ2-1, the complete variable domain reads DGGITQSPKYLFRKEGQNVTLSCEQNLNHDAMYWYRQDPGQGLRLIYYSQIVNDFQKGDIAEGYSVSREKKESFPLTVTSAQKNPTAFYLCASSHGGANEQFFGPGTRLTVL.

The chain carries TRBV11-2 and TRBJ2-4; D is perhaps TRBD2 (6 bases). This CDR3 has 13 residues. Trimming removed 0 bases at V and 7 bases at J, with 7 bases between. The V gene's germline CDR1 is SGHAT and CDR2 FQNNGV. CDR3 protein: CASSLDGGNIQYF. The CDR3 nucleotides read TGTGCCAGCAGCTTAGATGGGGGGAACATTCAGTACTTC.